One sample yielded the 23 T cell receptor beta chains listed below, sequenced in a study of blood T cell repertoires in COVID-19. The table came from immunoSEQ multiplex PCR; TCRdb's copy has only in-frame clones and leaves some out. The sample lists 120,000 or so clones, 90% seen once, with 3.5% to 5.5% in the top ten. The sample consisted of peripheral blood. The receptors shown here come from a man aged 55-75 years with COVID-19, enrolled during active disease.

The CDR3 is CASSYRGGGYTF. CDR3 bases: TGTGCCAGCAGTTACAGGGGTGGGGGCTACACCTTC. The chain employs TRBV28 and TRBJ1-2, with 7 bases lining up with TRBD1. Germline-derived CDR1 and CDR2 are MDHEN and SYDVKM. Trimming took 4 bases from V and 8 from J; bases not matched to a gene: 4. This CDR3 spans 12 amino acids.

The CDR3: CAWSAGTANTEAFF. CDR3 DNA sequence: TGTGCCTGGAGTGCCGGGACAGCGAACACTGAAGCTTTCTTT. The V gene is TRBV30, the J gene TRBJ1-1, with 7 bases fitting TRBD1. V gave up 1 base and J gave up 1 base; unmatched junction bases: 3. The CDR3 contains 14 residues. The germline gives CDR1 GTSNPN, CDR2 SVGIG (reference sequence).

The V and J genes are TRBV5-8 and TRBJ2-1; 14 nucleotides line up with TRBD2. The length of the CDR3 is 17 residues. V was pared by 3 bases and J by 3 bases, with 5 bases of the junction left unmatched. Germline V gene sequence: CDR1 SGHTS, CDR2 YDEGEE. The CDR3 spells CASSSGTSGSFYNEQFF. The CDR3 DNA follows: TGTGCCAGCAGCTCAGGGACTAGCGGGAGTTTCTACAATGAGCAGTTCTTC. The whole variable domain, remainder taken from reference TRBV5-8 and TRBJ2-1, is EAGVTQSPTHLIKTRGQQATLRCSPISGHTSVYWYQQALGLGLQFLLWYDEGEERNRGNFPPRFSGRQFPNYSSELNVNALELEDSALYLCASSSGTSGSFYNEQFFGPGTRLTVL.

In nucleotides, the CDR3 is TGTGCCAGCAGTTCCCTGAACGGTGGCAATCAGCCCCAGCATTTT. It yields the protein CASSSLNGGNQPQHF. The gene calls are TRBV27 and TRBJ1-5, with D uncertain. This CDR3 contains 15 residues. The germline V and J ends were trimmed by 4 bases and 2 bases, with 12 bases remaining between them. Germline V gene lookup returns CDR1 MNHEY and CDR2 SMNVEV (reference sequence).

The V call is TRBV6-5, the J call TRBJ1-1, with D uncertain. This CDR3 is 13 amino acids long. The germline gives CDR1 MNHEY, CDR2 SVGAGI. The germline V and J ends were trimmed by 8 bases and 1 base, with 11 bases remaining between them. This CDR3 is CASHPPGNTEAFF. The CDR3 nucleotides are TGTGCCAGCCACCCCCCGGGGAACACTGAAGCTTTCTTT.

The rearrangement uses TRBV24-1 and TRBJ1-2, with D possibly TRBD1 on 6 matching bases. The CDR3 sequence is 12 residues long. Germline CDR1 KGHDR, CDR2 SFDVKD. Deletions cut 4 bases from V and 4 bases from J, with 6 bases between. Here the CDR3 reads CATSEQGYGYTF. The CDR3 DNA sequence: TGTGCCACCAGTGAACAGGGCTATGGCTACACCTTC.

The chain has TRBV6-4 and TRBJ1-5; D call uncertain. CDR3 length: 13 residues. The V gene lost 4 bases and the J gene lost 7 bases, with 11 bases spanning the gap. CDR1 is MRHNA and CDR2 is SNTAGT in the germline V gene. For the CDR3, the DNA is TGTGCCAGCAGTGCCGAGGATGGCCAGCCCCAGCATTTT. This sequence encodes CASSAEDGQPQHF.

This clone was observed once. This chain links TRBV29-1 with TRBJ1-5; a weak D match, TRBD1 (6 bases). Germline assignment: CDR1 SQVTM and CDR2 ANQGSEA. The V end was cut by 4 bases, the J end by 1 base, with 11 bases between. The CDR3 contains 14 residues. Here the CDR3 reads CSVGGGDSNQPQHF. CDR3 bases: TGCAGCGTTGGGGGGGGCGACAGCAATCAGCCCCAGCATTTT.

The V call is TRBV6-2 or TRBV6-3, the J call TRBJ2-7; 14 nucleotides match TRBD2. This CDR3 region has 20 residues. The V segment lost 6 bases and the J segment 5 bases; nucleotides outside the gene matches: 21. In germline, CDR1 is MNHEY, CDR2 SVGEGT. The CDR3 sequence is CASSQTRTSGRTTKRDEQYF. The CDR3 DNA is TGTGCCAGCAGCCAAACCCGGACTAGCGGGAGGACGACGAAACGGGACGAGCAGTACTTC.

J is TRBJ2-1 and V is TRBV30; the match to TRBD2 covers 7 bases. The CDR3 runs to 15 residues. Germline values: CDR1 GTSNPN, CDR2 SVGIG (reference sequence). J gave up 3 bases and V 4 bases, and 9 bases lay outside the gene matches. This CDR3 is CAWIPALALYNEQFF. CDR3 DNA sequence: TGTGCCTGGATTCCAGCACTAGCGCTCTACAATGAGCAGTTCTTC.

This chain links TRBV3-1 (or the pseudogene TRBV3-2) with TRBJ2-2; weak D call: TRBD1 (6 bases). The CDR3 contains 15 residues. V lost 1 base to trimming and J lost 4 bases, with 10 bases between them. CDR1 and CDR2 from the germline V gene are LGHDT and YNNKEL (reference sequence). CDR3 in amino acids: CASSQGQGITGELFF. The CDR3 DNA reads as TGTGCCAGCAGCCAAGGTCAGGGGATCACCGGGGAGCTGTTTTTT.

The J gene is TRBJ2-5, the V gene TRBV6-5, with TRBD2 as a possible D gene (5 bases). V lost 7 bases and J lost 5, with 14 bases in between. This CDR3 is built from 13 residues. Germline CDR1 MNHEY, CDR2 SVGAGI. The DNA for the CDR3 is TGTGCCAGCACGAGGGCGGCGCGGGAGACCCAGTACTTC. It translates to CASTRAARETQYF.

The J gene is TRBJ2-7, the V gene TRBV5-4, with 8 bases identical to TRBD2. The CDR3 is 12 residues long. Germline values: CDR1 SGHNT, CDR2 YYREEE (reference sequence). The ends lost 4 bases at V and 3 bases at J; junction bases unmatched: 0. CDR3 region: CASSTSGYEQYF. The CDR3 DNA is TGTGCCAGCAGCACTAGCGGCTACGAGCAGTACTTC.

This rearrangement joins TRBV30 to TRBJ2-6; D is perhaps TRBD2 (5 bases). Germline loops: CDR1 GTSNPN, CDR2 SVGIG (reference sequence). The V gene lost 6 bases and the J gene lost 0 bases, with 9 bases spanning the gap. This CDR3 is 14 amino acids long. CDR3 in amino acids: CACLRASGANVLTF. CDR3 DNA: TGTGCCTGCCTGAGGGCCTCTGGGGCCAACGTCCTGACTTTC. The variable domain in full, completed from reference TRBV30 and TRBJ2-6, reads SQTIHQWPATLVQPVGSPLSLECTVEGTSNPNLYWYRQAAGRGLQLLFYSVGIGQISSEVPQNLSASRPQDRQFILSSKKLLLSDSGFYLCACLRASGANVLTFGAGSRLTVL.

The rearrangement uses TRBV18 and TRBJ1-4, with D perhaps matching TRBD1 (6 bases). This CDR3 is built from 15 residues. CDR1 KGHSH and CDR2 LQKENI come from the germline V gene. V gave up 5 bases and J gave up 6 bases, with 16 bases separating them. The CDR3: CASSSQDRDYEKLFF. In DNA, the CDR3 is TGTGCCAGCTCATCCCAGGACAGAGACTATGAAAAACTGTTTTTT.

Details on this clone: Other nucleotide sequences from this sample produce the same CDR3. J is TRBJ2-2 and V is TRBV2; 7 nucleotides align to TRBD2. This CDR3 comprises 14 residues. With 6 bases clipped from V and 2 bases from J, the junction kept 3 bases outside the gene matches. The germline V gene has CDR1 SNHLY and CDR2 FYNNEI. The CDR3 nucleotides read TGTGCCAGCAGCCCAGCGGGAAACACCGGGGAGCTGTTTTTT. Protein product: CASSPAGNTGELFF.

Here the CDR3 reads CASSSDNGIQYF. For the CDR3, the DNA is TGTGCCAGCAGTTCGGACAATGGTATTCAGTACTTC. This rearrangement joins TRBV6-2 or TRBV6-3 to TRBJ2-4; D is possibly TRBD1 (5 bases). The ends were cut back, 4 bases at V and 10 bases at J, with 11 bases in the middle. Looked up from germline, CDR1 is MNHEY and CDR2 is SVGEGT. This CDR3 is 12 amino acids long.

The chain joins TRBV9 to TRBJ2-1; 7 bases align to TRBD2. This CDR3 is 13 amino acids long. V dropped 3 bases and J dropped 8; count of bases not matched to a gene: 5. Per germline, CDR1 SGDLS and CDR2 YYNGEE. The CDR3, as DNA: TGTGCCAGCAGCGGGCGACTAGCTGATGAGCAGTTCTTC. It encodes CASSGRLADEQFF. The whole variable domain, filled in from reference TRBV9 and TRBJ2-1, reads DSGVTQTPKHLITATGQRVTLRCSPRSGDLSVYWYQQSLDQGLQFLIQYYNGEERAKGNILERFSAQQFPDLHSELNLSSLELGDSALYFCASSGRLADEQFFGPGTRLTVL.

J is TRBJ2-3 and V is TRBV30; 13 positions match TRBD2. Germline V gene data show CDR1 as GTSNPN and CDR2 as SVGIG (reference sequence). The V gene end was trimmed by 2 bases and the J gene end by 5 bases; junction bases not matched to a gene: 4. This CDR3 is built from 15 residues. CDR3 sequence (DNA): TGTGCCTGGAGTAAACTAGCGGGAGGGAAAGATACGCAGTATTTT. This encodes CAWSKLAGGKDTQYF.

This clone has a single count. The chain recombines TRBV24-1 with TRBJ2-1; possible D gene TRBD2, 7 bases. This CDR3 region has 14 residues. V was pared by 8 bases and J by 4 bases, with 14 bases between. Germline V gene lookup returns CDR1 KGHDR and CDR2 SFDVKD. CDR3 nucleotides: TGTGCCACCATCGGGGGGCCAAAGTACAATGAGCAGTTCTTC. This encodes CATIGGPKYNEQFF.

A single count supports this clone. The V and J genes are TRBV29-1 and TRBJ1-1; tentative D call: TRBD1 (5 bases). Trimming pared 4 bases from V and 0 bases from J, leaving 9 bases between. The CDR3 contains 13 residues. Per germline, CDR1 SQVTM and CDR2 ANQGSEA. As DNA, the CDR3 is TGCAGCGTTGGGGGGGTGCTGAACACTGAAGCTTTCTTT. Translated: CSVGGVLNTEAFF.

This clone was recorded once. This chain links TRBV2 with TRBJ2-2, with no clear D. CDR1 is SNHLY and CDR2 is FYNNEI in the germline V gene. The CDR3 is 14 residues long. In DNA form, the CDR3 reads TGTGCTACAAGTCAGTATGAGAACACCGGGGAGCTGTTTTTT. It specifies CATSQYENTGELFF.

The chain joins TRBV28 to TRBJ2-1, with 9 bases that match TRBD1. Trimming cost V 6 bases and J 16 bases; bases outside gene matches: 7. The CDR3 totals 11 residues. The germline V gene has CDR1 MDHEN and CDR2 SYDVKM. The CDR3 region is CASRTGQGQFF. The CDR3 DNA sequence: TGTGCCAGCAGGACAGGACAGGGGCAATTCTTC. The complete variable domain, with remaining parts taken from reference TRBV28 and TRBJ2-1, reads DVKVTQSSRYLVKRTGEKVFLECVQDMDHENMFWYRQDPGLGLRLIYFSYDVKMKEKGDIPEGYSVSREKKERFSLILESASTNQTSMYLCASRTGQGQFFGPGTRLTVL.